Shown below are 5 T cell receptor beta chains from a single sample sequenced in a study of regulatory T cells in long-lasting Graves disease (dated by TCRdb to the early 2020s). According to the study, the label for this sample's time point signals: persistent/refractory GD, antithyroid drugs over 5 years with positive TRAb. RNA was extracted from PBMCs in TRIzol for both TCR sequencing and RNA sequencing. Libraries came from multiplex PCR. The sequencer listed for this sample is Illumina HiSeq 4000. iRepertoire HTBI primers and Arm-PCR amplification of CDR3 regions were used to construct TCR beta libraries. The raw public data were reprocessed by TCRdb itself: fastp quality trimming at Q25, MiXCR clonotype calling, in-frame beta chains only. Rows merge per CDR3 protein into single entries with the most common DNA and genes. The sample records about 660,000 distinct CDR3 sequences, around 30% of which are singletons. The ten largest make up around 42% of the sample.

The starting material was peripheral blood mononuclear cells (PBMCs), obtained when the disease was refractory, from a patient treated with antithyroid drugs. These receptors all come from a female donor with Graves disease.

The chain has TRBV20-1 and TRBJ2-7; 9 bases line up with TRBD2. Germline V gene data show CDR1 as DFQATT and CDR2 as SNEGSKA (reference sequence). The V gene end was trimmed by 1 base and the J gene end by 2 bases; junction bases not matched to a gene: 6. There are 15 residues in the CDR3. The CDR3 DNA reads as TGCAGTGCTAGAGTCTCTAGCGGGACTACCTACGAGCAGTACTTC. It yields the protein CSARVSSGTTYEQYF.

The chain couples TRBV27 to TRBJ2-5; D unclear. This CDR3 contains 12 residues. Germline V gene sequence: CDR1 MNHEY, CDR2 SMNVEV (reference sequence). With 6 bases removed from V and 3 bases from J, the gap between germline ends came to 8 bases. CDR3: CASSRPKETQYF. CDR3 in DNA: TGTGCCAGCAGCCGACCGAAAGAGACCCAGTACTTC.

The table lists this clonotype with a few counts. The rearrangement links TRBV5-1 to TRBJ1-2, with 9 bases identical to TRBD1. Losses at the gene ends were 2 bases for V and 5 bases for J; bases not matched to a gene: 4. The CDR3 runs 14 residues. Looked up from germline, CDR1 is SGHRS and CDR2 is YFSETQ. The CDR3 DNA is TGCGCCAGCAGCTTCGGGGACAGGGCTTATGGCTACACCTTC. Its protein product is CASSFGDRAYGYTF. Full variable domain (outside the CDR3, taken from reference TRBV5-1 and TRBJ1-2): KAGVTQTPRYLIKTRGQQVTLSCSPISGHRSVSWYQQTPGQGLQFLFEYFSETQRNKGNFPGRFSGRQFSNSRSEMNVSTLELGDSALYLCASSFGDRAYGYTFGSGTRLTVV.

This clonotype has a single count. The J gene is TRBJ1-1, the V gene TRBV7-9; D gene ambiguous. The germline V gene encodes CDR1 SEHNR and CDR2 FQNEAQ (reference sequence). V was trimmed by 4 bases and J by 11 bases, leaving 17 bases between them. This CDR3 spans 13 amino acids. The CDR3 protein is CASSSSWGERAFF. The CDR3 coding sequence is TGTGCCAGCAGCTCTTCGTGGGGTGAGCGGGCTTTCTTT.

The chain is built from TRBV4-1 and TRBJ1-1, with D unresolved. Looked up from germline, CDR1 is MGHRA and CDR2 is YSYEKL. V was pared by 2 bases and J by 6 bases, with 7 bases between. The CDR3 spans 12 residues. The CDR3 sequence is CASSQIDSEAFF. Here the CDR3 DNA reads TGCGCCAGCAGCCAAATTGACTCTGAAGCTTTCTTT.